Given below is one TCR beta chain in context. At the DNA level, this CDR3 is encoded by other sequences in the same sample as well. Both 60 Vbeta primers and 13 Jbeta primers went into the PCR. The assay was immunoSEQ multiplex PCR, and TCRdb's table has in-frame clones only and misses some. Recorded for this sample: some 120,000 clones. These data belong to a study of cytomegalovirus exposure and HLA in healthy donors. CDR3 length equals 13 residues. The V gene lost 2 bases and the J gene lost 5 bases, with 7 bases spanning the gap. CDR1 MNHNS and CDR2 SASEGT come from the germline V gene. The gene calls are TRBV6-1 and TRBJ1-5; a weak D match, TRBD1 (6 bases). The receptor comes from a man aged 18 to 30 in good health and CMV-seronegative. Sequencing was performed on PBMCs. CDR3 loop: CASSETGYQPQHF. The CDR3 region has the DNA TGTGCCAGCAGTGAAACAGGGTATCAGCCCCAGCATTTT.